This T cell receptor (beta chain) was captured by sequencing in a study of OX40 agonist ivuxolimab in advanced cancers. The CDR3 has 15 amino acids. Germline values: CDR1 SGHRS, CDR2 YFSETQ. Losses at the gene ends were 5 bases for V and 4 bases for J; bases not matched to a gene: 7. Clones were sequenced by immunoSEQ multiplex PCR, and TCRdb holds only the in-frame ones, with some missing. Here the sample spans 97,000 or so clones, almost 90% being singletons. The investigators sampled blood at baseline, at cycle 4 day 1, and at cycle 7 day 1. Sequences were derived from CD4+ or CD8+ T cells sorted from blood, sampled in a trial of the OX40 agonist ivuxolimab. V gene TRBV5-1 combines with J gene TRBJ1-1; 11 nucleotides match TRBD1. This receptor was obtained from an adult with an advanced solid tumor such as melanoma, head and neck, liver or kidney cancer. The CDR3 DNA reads TGCGCCAGCAGTTTTGGACAGGGGGCAAGCACTGAAGCTTTCTTT. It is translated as CASSFGQGASTEAFF.